This TCR beta chain stems from a study of cytomegalovirus exposure and HLA in healthy donors. Study details: It was reported in a later analysis that the same platform had been used for the roughly 130 validation repertoires as for the roughly 670 first-cohort repertoires. Findings of the study overall: A later analysis found first-cohort TCR clusters tended to co-occur in the 120 validation repertoires. Researchers reported that a few CMV-associated chains were confirmed in vitro as CMV antigen-specific. The study listed 150 to 200 cytomegalovirus-associated TCR beta chains.

Clones were read by immunoSEQ multiplex PCR, and TCRdb kept only the in-frame ones, dropping some. The data show around 140,000 clones, with around 87% seen just once and just under 9% held by the top ten. The CDR3 extends over 15 amino acids. Germline CDR1 reads SGHNT; CDR2 reads YENEEA. Unmatched junction bases numbered 3, after V lost 6 bases and J lost 3 bases. A remark on this clone: Its antigen is unknown. A far larger clone is one nucleotide away, so this likely arose from a read error.

The source is a man aged 18 to 30 in good health and CMV-seropositive. The chain links TRBV11-3 to TRBJ2-1; 12 nucleotides agree with TRBD2. Sequenced sample: PBMCs. CDR3 loop: CASSWTSGVYNEQFF. The CDR3 DNA is TGTGCCAGCAGTTGGACTAGCGGGGTCTACAATGAGCAGTTCTTC.